The entry below describes one T cell receptor (beta chain). No antigen is known for it. Produced via immunoSEQ multiplex PCR; TCRdb's table is partial and in-frame only. The table has approximately 70,000 clones, roughly 88% seen once. This entry is derived from a study of T cell responses to AZD1222 COVID-19 vaccine. About the study: Researchers grouped second doses given at about 4 or about 12 weeks into one pool. Study outcomes and limitations: Donors were mostly white British, more females; clonal diversity possibly underestimated. The study found vaccine-associated CD4 TCRs spanning spike, dominant at 160-218 and 743-854.

Germline V gene lookup returns CDR1 MNHEY and CDR2 SVGAGI. Trimming at V came to 2 bases and at J to 8 bases, leaving 11 bases not matched to a gene. This CDR3 has 15 residues. Specimen: peripheral blood, collected on day 0 of AZD1222 vaccination. This receptor was taken from an adult in good health. The rearrangement links TRBV6-5 to TRBJ1-2; 7 bases align to TRBD1. The DNA of the CDR3 is TGTGCCAGCAGTTACCCTGGGGACAGTTTTCGGGGCTACACCTTC. Translating gives CASSYPGDSFRGYTF.